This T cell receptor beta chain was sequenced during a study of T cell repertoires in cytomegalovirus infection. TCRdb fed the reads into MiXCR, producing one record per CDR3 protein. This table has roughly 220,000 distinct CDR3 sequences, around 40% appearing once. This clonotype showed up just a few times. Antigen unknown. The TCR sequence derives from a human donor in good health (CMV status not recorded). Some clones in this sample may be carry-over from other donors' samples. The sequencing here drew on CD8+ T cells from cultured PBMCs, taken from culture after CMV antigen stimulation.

CDR3 bases: TGTGCCAGCAGCTCGACAGGCGGGGGACAAGAGACCCAGTACTTC. This gives the protein CASSSTGGGQETQYF. The V and J genes are TRBV7-3 and TRBJ2-5, with D maybe TRBD2 (7 bases). The CDR3 consists of 15 residues. The ends were cut back, 4 bases at V and 2 bases at J, with 14 bases in the middle. Germline CDR1 reads SGHTA; CDR2 reads FQGTGA.